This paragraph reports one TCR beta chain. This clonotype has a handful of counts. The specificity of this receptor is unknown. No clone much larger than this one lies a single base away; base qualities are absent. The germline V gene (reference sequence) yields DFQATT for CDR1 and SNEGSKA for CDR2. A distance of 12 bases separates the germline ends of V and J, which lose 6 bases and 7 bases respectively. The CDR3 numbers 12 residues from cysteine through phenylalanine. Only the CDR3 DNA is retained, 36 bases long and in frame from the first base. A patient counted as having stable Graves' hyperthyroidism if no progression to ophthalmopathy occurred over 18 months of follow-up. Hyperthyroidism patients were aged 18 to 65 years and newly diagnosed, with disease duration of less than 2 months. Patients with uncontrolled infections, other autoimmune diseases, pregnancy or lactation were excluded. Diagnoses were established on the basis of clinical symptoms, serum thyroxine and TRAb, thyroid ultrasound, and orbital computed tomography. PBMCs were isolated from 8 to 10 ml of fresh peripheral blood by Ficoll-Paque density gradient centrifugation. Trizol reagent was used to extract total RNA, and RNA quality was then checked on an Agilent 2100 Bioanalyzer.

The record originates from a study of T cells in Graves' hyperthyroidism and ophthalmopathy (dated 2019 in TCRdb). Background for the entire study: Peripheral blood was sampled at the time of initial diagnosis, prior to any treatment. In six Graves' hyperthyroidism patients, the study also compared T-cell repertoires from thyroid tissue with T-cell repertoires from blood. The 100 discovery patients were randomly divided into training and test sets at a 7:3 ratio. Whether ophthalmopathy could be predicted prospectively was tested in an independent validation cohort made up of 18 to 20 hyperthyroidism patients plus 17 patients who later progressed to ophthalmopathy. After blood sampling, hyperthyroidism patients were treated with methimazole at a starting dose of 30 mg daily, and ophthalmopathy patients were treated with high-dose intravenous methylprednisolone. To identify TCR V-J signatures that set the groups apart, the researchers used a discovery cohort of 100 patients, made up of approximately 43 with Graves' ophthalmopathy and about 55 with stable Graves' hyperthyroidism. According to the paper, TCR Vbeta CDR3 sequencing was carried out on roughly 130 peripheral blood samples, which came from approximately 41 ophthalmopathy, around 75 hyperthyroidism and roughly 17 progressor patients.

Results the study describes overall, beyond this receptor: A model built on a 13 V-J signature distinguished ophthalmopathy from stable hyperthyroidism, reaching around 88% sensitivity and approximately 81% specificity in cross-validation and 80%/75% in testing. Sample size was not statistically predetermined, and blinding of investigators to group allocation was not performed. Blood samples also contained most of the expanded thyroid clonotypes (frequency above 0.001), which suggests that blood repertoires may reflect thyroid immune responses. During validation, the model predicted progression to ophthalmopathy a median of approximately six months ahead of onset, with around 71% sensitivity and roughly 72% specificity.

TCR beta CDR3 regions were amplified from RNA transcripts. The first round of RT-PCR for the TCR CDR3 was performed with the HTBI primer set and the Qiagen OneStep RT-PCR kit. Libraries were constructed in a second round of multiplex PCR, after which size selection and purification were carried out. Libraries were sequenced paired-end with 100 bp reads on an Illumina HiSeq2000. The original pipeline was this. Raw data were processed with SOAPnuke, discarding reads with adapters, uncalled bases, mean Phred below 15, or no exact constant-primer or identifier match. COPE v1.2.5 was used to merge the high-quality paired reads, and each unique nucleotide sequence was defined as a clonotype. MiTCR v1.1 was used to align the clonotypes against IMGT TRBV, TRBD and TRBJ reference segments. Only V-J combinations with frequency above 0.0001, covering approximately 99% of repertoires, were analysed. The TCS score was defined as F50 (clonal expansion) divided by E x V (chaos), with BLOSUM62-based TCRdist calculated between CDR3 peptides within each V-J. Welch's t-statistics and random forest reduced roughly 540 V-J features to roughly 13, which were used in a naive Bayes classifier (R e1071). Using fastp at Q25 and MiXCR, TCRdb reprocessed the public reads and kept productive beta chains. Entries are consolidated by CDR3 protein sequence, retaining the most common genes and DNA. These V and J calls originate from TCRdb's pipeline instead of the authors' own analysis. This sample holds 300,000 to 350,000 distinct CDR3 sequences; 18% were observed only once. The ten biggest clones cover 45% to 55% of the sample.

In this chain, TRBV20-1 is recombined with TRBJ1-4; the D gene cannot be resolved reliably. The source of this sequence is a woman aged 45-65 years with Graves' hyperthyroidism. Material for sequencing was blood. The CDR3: CSAQRAPEKLFF. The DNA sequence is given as TGCAGTGCCCAGAGGGCCCCTGAAAAACTGTTTTTT.